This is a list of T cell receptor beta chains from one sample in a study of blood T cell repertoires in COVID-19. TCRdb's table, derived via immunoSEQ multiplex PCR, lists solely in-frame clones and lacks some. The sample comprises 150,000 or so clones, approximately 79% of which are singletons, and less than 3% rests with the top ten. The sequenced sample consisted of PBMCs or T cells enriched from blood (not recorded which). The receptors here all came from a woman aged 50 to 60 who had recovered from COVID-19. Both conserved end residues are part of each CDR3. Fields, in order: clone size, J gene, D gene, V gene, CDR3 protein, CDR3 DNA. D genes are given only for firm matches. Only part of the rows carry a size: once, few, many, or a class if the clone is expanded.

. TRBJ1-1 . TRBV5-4 CASSPSRGNTEAFF TGTGCCAGCAGCCCGAGTCGGGGGAACACTGAAGCTTTCTTT
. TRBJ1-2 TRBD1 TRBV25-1 CASRPSNAGGDYGYTF TGTGCCAGCAGGCCCTCAAACGCAGGGGGAGACTATGGCTACACCTTC
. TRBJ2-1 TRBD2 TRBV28 CASSLVAAGRANEQFF TGTGCCAGCAGTTTAGTCGCGGCGGGGAGGGCAAATGAGCAGTTCTTC
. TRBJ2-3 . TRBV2 CASSERELGEASTDTQYF TGTGCCAGCAGTGAACGGGAGTTAGGGGAAGCCAGCACAGATACGCAGTATTTT
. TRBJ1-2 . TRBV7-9 CASSLSQVIGGYTF TGTGCCAGCAGCTTAAGTCAGGTTATTGGCGGCTACACCTTC
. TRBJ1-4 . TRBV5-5 CASSSTREKLFF TGTGCCAGCAGCTCAACCCGGGAAAAACTGTTTTTT
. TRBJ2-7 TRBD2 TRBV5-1 CASSQSGGPAYEQYF TGCGCCAGCAGCCAGAGCGGGGGGCCAGCCTACGAGCAGTACTTC
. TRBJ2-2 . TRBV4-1 CASSQAWRGRAGELFF TGCGCCAGCAGCCAAGCGTGGAGGGGTCGGGCCGGGGAGCTGTTTTTT
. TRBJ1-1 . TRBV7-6 CASSLKEGTEAFF TGTGCCAGCAGCTTAAAGGAGGGCACTGAAGCTTTCTTT
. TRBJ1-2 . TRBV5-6 CASSLQGGNYGYTF TGTGCCAGCAGCCTTCAAGGGGGTAACTATGGCTACACCTTC
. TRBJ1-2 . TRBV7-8 CASSLEGDQEGYTF TGTGCCAGCAGCTTAGAGGGGGACCAAGAGGGCTACACCTTC
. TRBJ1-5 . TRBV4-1 CASSHRVRQPQHF TGCGCCAGCAGCCACAGGGTCCGACAGCCCCAGCATTTT
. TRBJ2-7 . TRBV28 CASSGPRVEQYF TGTGCCAGCAGTGGTCCCCGGGTCGAGCAGTACTTC
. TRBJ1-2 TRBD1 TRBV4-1 CASSQPGQGIGYTF TGCGCCAGCAGCCAACCGGGACAGGGGATCGGCTACACCTTC
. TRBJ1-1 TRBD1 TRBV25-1 CASARTGGTEAFF TGTGCCAGCGCAAGGACAGGAGGCACTGAAGCTTTCTTT
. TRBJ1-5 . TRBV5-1 CASSLGGGEHQPQHF TGCGCCAGCAGCTTGGGCGGGGGAGAGCATCAGCCCCAGCATTTT
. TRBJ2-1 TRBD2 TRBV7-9 CASSPPQRDYNEQFF TGTGCCAGCAGCCCCCCCCAGCGGGACTACAATGAGCAGTTCTTC
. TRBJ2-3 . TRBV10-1 CASSVASGTDTQYF TGCGCCAGCAGTGTGGCTAGCGGCACAGATACGCAGTATTTT
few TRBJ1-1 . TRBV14 CASSPLRVGGTEAFF TGTGCCAGCAGCCCCCTGAGGGTCGGGGGCACTGAAGCTTTCTTT
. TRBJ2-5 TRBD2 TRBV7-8 CASSLRSGGASQETQYF TGTGCCAGCAGCTTACGTAGCGGGGGGGCCTCTCAGGAGACCCAGTACTTC
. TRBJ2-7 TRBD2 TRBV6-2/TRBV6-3 CASSYFSGGTYEQYF TGTGCCAGCAGTTACTTTTCGGGAGGGACCTACGAGCAGTACTTC
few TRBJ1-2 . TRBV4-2 CASSQNRGEDYGYTF TGTGCCAGCAGCCAAAACCGGGGGGAGGACTATGGCTACACCTTC
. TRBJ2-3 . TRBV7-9 CASSRTEGDTQYF TGTGCCAGCAGCCGGACGGAGGGGGATACGCAGTATTTT